The sequence of this T cell receptor beta chain was determined in a study of shared clonotypes between healthy human individuals. Notes on the study in general: Non-shared clonotypes showed lower generation probabilities than clonotypes common to all four donors. The diversity represented, both genetic and in exposure history, was limited by few donors.

The assay was immunoSEQ multiplex PCR, and TCRdb's table has in-frame clones only and misses some. Of around 2,000,000 clones listed, 90% to 95% were seen once; the top ten hold more than 0.1%. Of note for this clone: Its antigen is not known.

Study donors comprised healthy, HIV-negative adults devoid of recent acute infection or vaccination. This clonotype originated in a man aged 18 to 30 in good health. The sample consisted of naive CD4+ T cells sorted from blood. Specified subset: CD45RA+ positively selected.

CDR3 residues: CASSAHRGTNTEAFF. CDR3 bases: TGTGCCAGCAGTGCACACAGGGGGACGAACACTGAAGCTTTCTTT. The V gene is TRBV6-1, the J gene TRBJ1-1, with 8 bases aligning to TRBD1. V lost 4 bases, J lost 1 base, and 5 bases stayed unmatched. Germline V CDR1 and CDR2: MNHNS, SASEGT. This CDR3 comprises 15 residues.